This TCR beta chain was found in a study of naive CD8 T cells in extremely preterm neonates (dated by TCRdb to about 2017). Regarding the complete study: TCRbeta CDR3 repertoires of sorted naive CD8+ T cells were compared across four age groups: extremely preterm neonates, term neonates, young children and adults.

The preterm samples were obtained from several extremely preterm deliveries at roughly 23-28 weeks of gestation. The study excluded pregnancies involving fetal demise, active maternal HSV infection or known maternal HIV infection. A FACSAria III cell sorter was used to sort live, Annexin V-negative naive CD8+ T cells (CD3+CD8+CD45RA+CCR7+). Each sample yielded between roughly 18,000 and 110,000 sorted naive CD8+ T cells. Mixed venous-arterial cord blood was collected with preassembled standardized sampling kits. Cord blood was kept at room temperature and processed within 4 hours of collection. Mononuclear cells were isolated from diluted blood by Ficoll-Paque density gradient centrifugation. Mononuclear cells were cryopreserved in approximately 10% DMSO with roughly 90% FBS and stored long term at -150°C before sorting. After thawing, cells were stained with Annexin V along with antibodies against CD3, CD8, CCR7 and CD45RA. The DNeasy Blood and Tissue Kit was used to extract genomic DNA from snap-frozen pellets of sorted cells.

The full study reports these points: A higher proportion of shared CDR3 nucleotide sequences was found in preterm neonates (roughly 2.7%) than in term neonates (about 0.4%), young children (0.03%) and adults (roughly 0.01%). Compared with the older groups, preterm CDR3s were shorter and closer to germline, carrying fewer N additions and showing less junctional trimming. To track T cell development within individuals, the authors urged prospective longitudinal studies of preterm and term neonates. Significantly lower iChao1 richness than in all other age groups (p < 0.05) and an even clone distribution were observed in preterm neonates, indicating a less rich repertoire. As limitations, the authors pointed to a small sample size and variable productive template counts among preterm samples.

TCRbeta CDR3 regions were amplified from genomic DNA by a two-step, bias-controlled multiplex PCR. Primers specific for every TRBV and TRBJ gene segment were used in the multiplex PCR. TCRbeta repertoire data were generated with the immunoSEQ Assay. The authors' pipeline ran thus. To merge closely related sequences, reads went through filtering and clustering using a relative-frequency ratio and a modified nearest-neighbor algorithm. The V, D and J gene assignments for CDR3 sequences were based on IMGT annotation. Template counts were corrected for PCR amplification bias by normalization and were quantified against synthetic TCR CDR3 analog sequences. Only unique productive sequences, defined as in-frame CDR3 sequences lacking stop codons, were included in the analyses. The immunoSEQ Analyzer software was used to compute clonality, defined as 1 minus Pielou's evenness, and iChao1 richness. Statistical tests were run in JMP, with either Student's t-test or a non-parametric test chosen according to Shapiro-Wilk normality results. Not all clones reach the TCRdb copy of this immuneACCESS table, which keeps in-frame sequences only. Checked studies attribute under half of the gap to unresolved V genes and leave the rest unexplained. Clone size and the V and J calls come from that table; the DNA yielded D and trimming. The sample profile shows tens of thousands of clones; about 91% of them were found once. Roughly 0.99% of the sample is held by the ten biggest clonotypes.

In its sample, this clone was seen once. The antigen it binds to is not known. No clone much larger than this one lies a single base away; base qualities are absent. The germline V gene provides CDR1 LGHNA and CDR2 YSLEER. Trimming takes 4 bases off V and 6 bases off J; junction bases not matched to a gene: 1. Its CDR3 holds 14 amino acids, cysteine through phenylalanine. The CDR3 DNA has 42 bases and is translated from base 1. This sequence was found in a boy who was born preterm. The chain is encoded by TRBV4-3 joined to TRBJ2-7; 15 bases in the middle match TRBD2. The sequenced sample consisted of naive CD8+ T cells from cord blood. The DNA sequence is TGCGCCAGCAGCCCGGGACTAGCGGGGGGCGAGCAGTACTTC. It specifies CASSPGLAGGEQYF.